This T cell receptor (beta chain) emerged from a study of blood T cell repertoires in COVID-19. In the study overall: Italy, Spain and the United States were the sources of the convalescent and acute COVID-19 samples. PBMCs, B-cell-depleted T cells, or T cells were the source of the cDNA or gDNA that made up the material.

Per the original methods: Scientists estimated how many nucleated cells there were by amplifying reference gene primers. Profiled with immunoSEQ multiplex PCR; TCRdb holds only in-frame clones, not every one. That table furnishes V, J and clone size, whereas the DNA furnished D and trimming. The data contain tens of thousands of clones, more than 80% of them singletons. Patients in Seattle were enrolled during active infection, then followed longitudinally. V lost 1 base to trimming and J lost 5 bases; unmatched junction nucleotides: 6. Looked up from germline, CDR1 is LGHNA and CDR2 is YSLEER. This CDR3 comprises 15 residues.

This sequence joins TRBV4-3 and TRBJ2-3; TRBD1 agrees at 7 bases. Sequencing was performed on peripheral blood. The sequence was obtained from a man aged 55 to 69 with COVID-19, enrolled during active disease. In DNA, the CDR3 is TGCGCCAGCAGCCAAGGACAGGGTTACGGAGATACGCAGTATTTT. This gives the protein CASSQGQGYGDTQYF.